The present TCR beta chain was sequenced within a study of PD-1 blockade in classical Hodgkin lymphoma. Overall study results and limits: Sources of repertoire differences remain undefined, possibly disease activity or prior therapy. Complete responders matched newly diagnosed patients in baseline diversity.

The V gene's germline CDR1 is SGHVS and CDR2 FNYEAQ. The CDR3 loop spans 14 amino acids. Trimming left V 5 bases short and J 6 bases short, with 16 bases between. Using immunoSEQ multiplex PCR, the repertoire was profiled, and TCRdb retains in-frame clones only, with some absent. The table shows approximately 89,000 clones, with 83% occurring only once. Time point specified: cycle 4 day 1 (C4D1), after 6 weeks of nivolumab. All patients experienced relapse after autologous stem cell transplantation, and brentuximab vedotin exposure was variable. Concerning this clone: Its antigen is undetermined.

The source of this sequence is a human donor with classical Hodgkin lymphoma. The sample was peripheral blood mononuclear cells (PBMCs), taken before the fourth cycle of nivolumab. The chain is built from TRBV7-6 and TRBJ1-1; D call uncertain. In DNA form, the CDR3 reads TGTGCCAGCAGCCCCCGCGACTCAGCTCCTGAAGCTTTCTTT. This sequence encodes CASSPRDSAPEAFF.